This entry features one T cell receptor beta chain sequence. Its antigen is as yet unknown. This sample was taken from a study of Ad26.COV2.S vaccination and SARS-CoV-2 variants. Study conclusions and caveats: It was reported that spike-specific CD8+ and CD4+ T cell responses were substantially broad after vaccination.

Clones were read by immunoSEQ multiplex PCR, and TCRdb kept only the in-frame ones, dropping some. The table lists roughly 380,000 clones, around 84% of them singletons. The germline V gene encodes CDR1 SNHLY and CDR2 FYNNEI. V was cut by 3 bases and J by 4 bases, with 18 bases left in between. The CDR3 length is 16 residues. The sample's treatment: roughly 20 received Ad26.COV2.S at low or high dose, single or two shots; 5 received placebo; per-sample allocation not given. The samples date from day 63 after the first vaccine or placebo injection. The vaccine delivered Wuhan-strain SARS-CoV-2 spike through an Ad26 vector.

This rearrangement joins TRBV2 to TRBJ1-2; TRBD1 is a possible D gene (6 bases). This TCR came from a person between 18 and 65 years old who received the Ad26.COV2.S COVID-19 vaccine or a placebo. The source material was peripheral blood, sampled in a trial of Ad26.COV2.S vaccine versus placebo. CDR3 nucleotide sequence: TGTGCCAGCAGTGACGAGCGTACAGGGTCTGGCTATGGCTACACCTTC. Translated: CASSDERTGSGYGYTF.